Given below is one T cell receptor beta chain in context. Its antigen is not yet known. No base qualities exist here, and no much larger clone lies one base off it. The library was produced with the immunoSEQ multiplex PCR assay. As for the original processing: During preprocessing, nonproductive sequences were discarded, as were any CDR3s that did not begin with C, did not end with F or W, or were shorter than 7 amino acids. The MANAFEST web app identified antigen-specific clonotypes based on expansion compared with the reference and other culture wells. A clone counted as positive if significantly expanded in 2 of 3 replicate wells versus the reference culture at FDR below 0.05. A further requirement for positive clones was significant expansion compared with all other tandem wells, along with an odds ratio above 5. CDR3 homology was quantified as pairwise Levenshtein distance, calculated with the stringdist R package after three terminal residues were trimmed from each end. TCRdb re-hosts the immuneACCESS table, in-frame sequences only. Its copies lack some clones; in the studies checked, an unresolved V gene accounts for under half of them, and the cause for the rest is not known. The V and J calls and the clone size are those of that table, but D and trimming were determined from the DNA. The sample table records 19,000 or so clones; 70% to 85% of these occur just once. The top ten constitute approximately 19% of the sample.

The sample originates from a study of CD4 T cells in relation to SARS-CoV-2 and coronaviruses (TCRdb year 2021). In terms of the full investigation: In the ViraFEST assay, PBMCs were cultured with antigen for about eleven days, after which TCR beta CDR3s were sequenced to identify antigen-specific clonal expansions. The negative reference condition was either a culture with an HIV-1 Nef peptide pool or a culture with no peptide. Patient-derived lymphoblastoid cell lines were used to map the HLA restriction of shared crossreactive spike epitopes. Memory CD4+ T cell crossreactivity between SARS-CoV-2 and common cold coronavirus spike proteins was assessed at the TCR clonotype level in the study. The Adaptive Biotechnologies TCR-sequencing kit was used to sequence samples from a few pre-COVID donors and the naive versus memory experiments, while other data came from Illumina-based sequencing. For other donors in the study, expansion assays were sequenced with a different, Illumina-based TCR-beta assay.

CD4+ T cells from unexposed donors were collected before the COVID-19 pandemic (2011-2018). After about 9 days of culture, CD4+ T cells were isolated with the EasySep CD4+ T cell isolation kit. As cell numbers permitted, CD4+ T cells from unexposed donors were tested for reactivity to SARS-CoV-2 S and N and to four common cold coronavirus spike pools. Each well received 2 million to 2.5 million PBMCs, cultured in IMDM supplemented with approximately 5.3% human AB serum and 9.5 to 10 IU/ml IL-2. Half of the culture medium was replaced with fresh IL-2-containing medium on days 3 and 7. In general, triplicate replicate wells were used for every peptide culture condition. The leukapheresis product used for the unexposed donors was purchased from a commercial source. PBMCs were isolated from leukapheresis product or whole blood by Ficoll-Paque PLUS gradient centrifugation. PBMCs were either cryopreserved at -140°C or used fresh in the expansion assay. The QIAamp Micro DNA Kit was used to extract genomic DNA from the CD4+ T cells.

General findings and caveats noted by the study authors: No donor contributed both pre-pandemic and post-infection samples, which limited tracing the source of pre-existing responses. The study was limited by small numbers of patients and tested TCRs. Crossreactivity analysis was centred on spike protein, so crossreactivity against other viral proteins was not assessed. Crossreactive clones showed significantly weaker SARS-CoV-2-driven expansion than monoreactive clones, consistent with antigenic imprinting. In about 60% of donors, memory CD4+ clonotypes turned up that crossrecognized SARS-CoV-2 and at least one common cold coronavirus spike.

Trimming accounts for 3 bases at V and 9 bases at J, while the number of junction bases matched to no gene is 2. Spanning cysteine to phenylalanine, the CDR3 consists of 13 amino acids. CDR3 DNA is the only sequence kept; it has 39 bases, read in frame from the first base. For CDR1 and CDR2, the germline V gene (reference sequence) lists GTSNPN and SVGIG. This sequence originates from a human donor in good health. The rearranged chain carries TRBV30 and TRBJ2-2; a stretch of 12 junction bases matches TRBD2. Sequenced: CD4+ T cells from PBMCs, cultured in vitro. The CDR3 has the sequence CAWRLAGGRELFF. The bases are TGTGCCTGGAGGCTAGCGGGAGGGCGGGAGCTGTTTTTT.